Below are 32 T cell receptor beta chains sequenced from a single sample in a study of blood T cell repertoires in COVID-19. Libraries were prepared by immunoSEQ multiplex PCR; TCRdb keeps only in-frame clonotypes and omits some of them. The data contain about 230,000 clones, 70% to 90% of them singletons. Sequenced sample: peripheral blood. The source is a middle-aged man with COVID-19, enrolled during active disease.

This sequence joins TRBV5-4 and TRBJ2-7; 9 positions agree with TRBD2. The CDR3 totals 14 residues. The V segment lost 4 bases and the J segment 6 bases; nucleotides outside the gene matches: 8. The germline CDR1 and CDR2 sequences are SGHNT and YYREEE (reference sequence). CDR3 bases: TGTGCCAGCAGCCCGGCGGGGGGGTTAGTCGAGCAGTACTTC. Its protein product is CASSPAGGLVEQYF. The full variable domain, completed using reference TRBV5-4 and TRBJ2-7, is ETGVTQSPTHLIKTRGQQVTLRCSSQSGHNTVSWYQQALGQGPQFIFQYYREEENGRGNFPPRFSGLQFPNYSSELNVNALELDDSALYLCASSPAGGLVEQYFGPGTRLTVT.

Written as DNA, the CDR3 is TGTGCCAGCAGCCACGGGACTACTTACGAGCAGTACTTC. Translation gives CASSHGTTYEQYF. J is TRBJ2-7 and V is TRBV7-9; TRBD2 agrees at 7 bases. The CDR3 spans 13 residues. The V gene end was trimmed by 5 bases and the J gene end by 4 bases; junction bases not matched to a gene: 5. CDR1 is SEHNR, CDR2 FQNEAQ, per germline (reference sequence).

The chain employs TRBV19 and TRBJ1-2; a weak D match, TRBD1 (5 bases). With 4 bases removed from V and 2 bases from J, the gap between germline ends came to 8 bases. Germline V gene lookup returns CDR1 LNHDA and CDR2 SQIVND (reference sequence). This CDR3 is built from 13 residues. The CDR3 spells CASSTGQNYGYTF. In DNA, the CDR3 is TGTGCCAGTAGTACAGGGCAGAACTATGGCTACACCTTC. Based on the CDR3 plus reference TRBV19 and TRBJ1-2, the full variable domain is DGGITQSPKYLFRKEGQNVTLSCEQNLNHDAMYWYRQDPGQGLRLIYYSQIVNDFQKGDIAEGYSVSREKKESFPLTVTSAQKNPTAFYLCASSTGQNYGYTFGSGTRLTVV.

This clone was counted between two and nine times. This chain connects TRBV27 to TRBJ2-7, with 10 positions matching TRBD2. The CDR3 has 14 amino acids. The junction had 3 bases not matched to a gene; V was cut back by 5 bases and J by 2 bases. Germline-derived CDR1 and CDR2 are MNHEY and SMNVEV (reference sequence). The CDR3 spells CASSNSGGAYEQYF. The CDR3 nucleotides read TGTGCCAGCAGTAACAGCGGGGGGGCCTACGAGCAGTACTTC.

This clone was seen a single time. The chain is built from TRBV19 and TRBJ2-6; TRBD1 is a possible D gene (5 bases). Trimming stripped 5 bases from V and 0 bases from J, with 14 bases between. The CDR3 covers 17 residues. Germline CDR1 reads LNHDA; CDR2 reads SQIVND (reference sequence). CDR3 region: CASSRTRPSSGANVLTF. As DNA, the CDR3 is TGTGCCAGTAGTCGGACACGCCCCTCCTCTGGGGCCAACGTCCTGACTTTC.

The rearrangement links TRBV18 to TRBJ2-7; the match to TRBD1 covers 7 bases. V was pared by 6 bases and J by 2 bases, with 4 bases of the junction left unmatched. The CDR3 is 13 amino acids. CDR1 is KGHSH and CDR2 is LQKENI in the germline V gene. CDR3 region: CASSQGTAYEQYF. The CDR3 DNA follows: TGTGCCAGCTCCCAAGGGACAGCCTACGAGCAGTACTTC.

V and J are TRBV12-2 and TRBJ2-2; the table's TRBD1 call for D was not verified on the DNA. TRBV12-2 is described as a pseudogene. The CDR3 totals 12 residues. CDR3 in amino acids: CASRLHSGELFF. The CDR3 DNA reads TGTGCAAGTCGCTTACATTCCGGGGAGCTGTTTTTT.

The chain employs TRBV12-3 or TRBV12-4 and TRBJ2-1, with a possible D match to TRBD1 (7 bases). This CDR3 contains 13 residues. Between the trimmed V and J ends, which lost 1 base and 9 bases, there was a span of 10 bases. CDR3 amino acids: CASSLEQGGEQFF. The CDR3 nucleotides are TGTGCCAGCAGTTTAGAGCAGGGGGGTGAGCAGTTCTTC.

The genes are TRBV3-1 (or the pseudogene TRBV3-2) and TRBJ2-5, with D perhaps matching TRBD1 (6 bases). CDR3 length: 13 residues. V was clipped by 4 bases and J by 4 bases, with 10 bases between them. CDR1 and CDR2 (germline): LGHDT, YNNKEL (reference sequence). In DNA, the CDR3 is TGTGCCAGCAGCCTAAACAGGGCAGAGACCCAGTACTTC. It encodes CASSLNRAETQYF.

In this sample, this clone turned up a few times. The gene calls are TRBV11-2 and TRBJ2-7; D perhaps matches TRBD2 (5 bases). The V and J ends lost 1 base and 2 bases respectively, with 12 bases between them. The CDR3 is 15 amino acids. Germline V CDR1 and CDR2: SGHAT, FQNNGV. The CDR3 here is CASSLASGSTYEQYF. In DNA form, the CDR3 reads TGTGCCAGCAGCTTAGCTAGTGGGAGTACCTACGAGCAGTACTTC.

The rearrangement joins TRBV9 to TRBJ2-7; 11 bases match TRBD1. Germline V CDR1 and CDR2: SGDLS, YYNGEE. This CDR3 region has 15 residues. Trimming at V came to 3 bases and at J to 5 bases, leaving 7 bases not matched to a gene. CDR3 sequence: CASSADRGRGHEQYF. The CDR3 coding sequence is TGTGCCAGCAGCGCGGACAGGGGGCGCGGTCACGAGCAGTACTTC.

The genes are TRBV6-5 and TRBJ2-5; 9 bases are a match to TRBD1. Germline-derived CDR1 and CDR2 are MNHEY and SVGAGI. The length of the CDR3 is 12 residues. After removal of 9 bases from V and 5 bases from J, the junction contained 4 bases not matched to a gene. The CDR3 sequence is CASSGQGETQYF. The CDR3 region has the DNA TGTGCCAGTTCGGGACAGGGTGAGACCCAGTACTTC.

CDR3 residues: CASSQDIPNSPLHF. The CDR3 DNA follows: TGTGCCAGCAGCCAGGACATTCCCAATTCACCCCTCCACTTT. The chain recombines TRBV27 with TRBJ1-6, with a possible D match to TRBD1 (5 bases). Germline CDR1 MNHEY, CDR2 SMNVEV (reference sequence). Trimming removed 6 bases from V and 7 bases from J, with 13 bases in between. This CDR3 region has 14 residues.

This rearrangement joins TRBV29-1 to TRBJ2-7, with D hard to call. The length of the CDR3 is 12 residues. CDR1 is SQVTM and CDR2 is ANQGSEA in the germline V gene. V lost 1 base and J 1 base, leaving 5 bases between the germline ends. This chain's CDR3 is CSVEGQSYEQYF. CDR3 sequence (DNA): TGCAGCGTTGAAGGGCAGTCCTACGAGCAGTACTTC.

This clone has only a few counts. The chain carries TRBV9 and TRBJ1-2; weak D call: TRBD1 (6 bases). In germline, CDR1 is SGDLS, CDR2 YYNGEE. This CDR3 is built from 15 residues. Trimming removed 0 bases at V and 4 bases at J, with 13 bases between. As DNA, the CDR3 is TGTGCCAGCAGCGTAGCTGAAGGGACAATCTATGGCTACACCTTC. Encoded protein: CASSVAEGTIYGYTF. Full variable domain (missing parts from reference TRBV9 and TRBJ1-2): DSGVTQTPKHLITATGQRVTLRCSPRSGDLSVYWYQQSLDQGLQFLIQYYNGEERAKGNILERFSAQQFPDLHSELNLSSLELGDSALYFCASSVAEGTIYGYTFGSGTRLTVV.

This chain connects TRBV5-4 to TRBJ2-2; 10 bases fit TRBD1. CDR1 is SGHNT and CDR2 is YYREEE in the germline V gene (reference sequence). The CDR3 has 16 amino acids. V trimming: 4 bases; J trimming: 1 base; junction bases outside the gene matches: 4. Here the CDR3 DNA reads TGTGCCAGCAGCCGGGGACAGGGGAGGAACACCGGGGAGCTGTTTTTT. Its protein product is CASSRGQGRNTGELFF.

The CDR3 sequence is CASSTGLASNEQFF. CDR3 DNA sequence: TGTGCCAGCAGCACGGGACTAGCGAGCAATGAGCAGTTCTTC. The chain combines TRBV11-3 with TRBJ2-1; 10 bases match TRBD2. CDR3 length: 14 amino acids. The junction had 4 bases not matched to a gene; V was cut back by 5 bases and J by 6 bases. Germline V gene lookup returns CDR1 SGHNT and CDR2 YENEEA.

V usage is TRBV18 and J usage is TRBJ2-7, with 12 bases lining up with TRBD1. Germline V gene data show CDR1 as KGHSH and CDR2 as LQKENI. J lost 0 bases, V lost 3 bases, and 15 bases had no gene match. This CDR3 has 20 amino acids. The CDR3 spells CASSPYTGTGGESSSYEQYF. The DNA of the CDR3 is TGTGCCAGCTCACCCTACACTGGGACAGGGGGCGAATCTTCCTCCTACGAGCAGTACTTC.

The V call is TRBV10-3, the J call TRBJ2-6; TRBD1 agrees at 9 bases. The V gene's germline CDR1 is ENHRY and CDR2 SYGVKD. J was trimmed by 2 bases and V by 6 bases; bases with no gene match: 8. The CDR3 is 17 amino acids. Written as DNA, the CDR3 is TGTGCCATCAGCCAGGGTACAGGGGGCGCTGGGGCCAACGTCCTGACTTTC. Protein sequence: CAISQGTGGAGANVLTF.

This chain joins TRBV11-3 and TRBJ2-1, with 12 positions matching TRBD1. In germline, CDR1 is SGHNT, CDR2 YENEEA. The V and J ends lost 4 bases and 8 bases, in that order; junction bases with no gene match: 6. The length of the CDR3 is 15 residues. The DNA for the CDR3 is TGTGCCAGCAGCTCCTCCGGGACAGGGGGCCATGAGCAGTTCTTC. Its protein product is CASSSSGTGGHEQFF.

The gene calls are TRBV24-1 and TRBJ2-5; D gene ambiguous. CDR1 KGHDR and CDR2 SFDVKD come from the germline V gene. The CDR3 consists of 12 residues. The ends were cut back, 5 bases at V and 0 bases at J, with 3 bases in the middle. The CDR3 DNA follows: TGTGCCACCAGTGGAGACCAAGAGACCCAGTACTTC. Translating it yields CATSGDQETQYF.

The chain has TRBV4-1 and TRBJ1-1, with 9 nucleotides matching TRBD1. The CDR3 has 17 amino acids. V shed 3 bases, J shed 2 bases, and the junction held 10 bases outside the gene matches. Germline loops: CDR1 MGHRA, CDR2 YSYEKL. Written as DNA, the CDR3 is TGCGCCAGCAGCCACCAATTCCGGGACAGGGCCAACACTGAAGCTTTCTTT. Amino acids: CASSHQFRDRANTEAFF.

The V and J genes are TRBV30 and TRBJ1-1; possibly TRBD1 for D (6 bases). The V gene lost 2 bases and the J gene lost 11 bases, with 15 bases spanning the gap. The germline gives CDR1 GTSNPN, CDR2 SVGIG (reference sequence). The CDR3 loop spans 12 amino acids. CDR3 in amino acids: CAWSSSGTRAFF. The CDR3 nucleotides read TGTGCCTGGAGTTCAAGTGGGACACGGGCTTTCTTT. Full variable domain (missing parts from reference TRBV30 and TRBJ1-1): SQTIHQWPATLVQPVGSPLSLECTVEGTSNPNLYWYRQAAGRGLQLLFYSVGIGQISSEVPQNLSASRPQDRQFILSSKKLLLSDSGFYLCAWSSSGTRAFFGQGTRLTVV.

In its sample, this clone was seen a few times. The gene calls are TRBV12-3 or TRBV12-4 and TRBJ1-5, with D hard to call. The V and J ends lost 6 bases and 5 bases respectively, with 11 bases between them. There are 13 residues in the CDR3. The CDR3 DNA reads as TGTGCCAGCAGGTGGATTGAGGATCAGCCCCAGCATTTT. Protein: CASRWIEDQPQHF.

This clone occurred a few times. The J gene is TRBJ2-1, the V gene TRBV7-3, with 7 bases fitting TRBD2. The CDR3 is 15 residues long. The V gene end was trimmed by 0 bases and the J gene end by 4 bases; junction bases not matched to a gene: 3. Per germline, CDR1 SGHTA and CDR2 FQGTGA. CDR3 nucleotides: TGTGCCAGCAGCTTAACGTCGGGAGGTTACAATGAGCAGTTCTTC. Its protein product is CASSLTSGGYNEQFF. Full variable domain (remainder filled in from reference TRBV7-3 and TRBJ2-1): GAGVSQTPSNKVTEKGKYVELRCDPISGHTALYWYRQSLGQGPEFLIYFQGTGAADDSGLPNDRFFAVRPEGSVSTLKIQRTERGDSAVYLCASSLTSGGYNEQFFGPGTRLTVL.

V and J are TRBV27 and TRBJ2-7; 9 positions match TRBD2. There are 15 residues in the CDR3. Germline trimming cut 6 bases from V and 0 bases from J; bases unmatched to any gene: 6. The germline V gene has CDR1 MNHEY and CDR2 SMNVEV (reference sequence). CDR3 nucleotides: TGTGCCAGCAGCCAACTAGCGGGCTACTCCTACGAGCAGTACTTC. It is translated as CASSQLAGYSYEQYF.

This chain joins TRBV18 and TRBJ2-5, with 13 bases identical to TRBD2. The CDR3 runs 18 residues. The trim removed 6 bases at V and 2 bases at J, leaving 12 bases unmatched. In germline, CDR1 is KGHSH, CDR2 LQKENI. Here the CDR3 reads CASSRNTKTSGGQETQYF. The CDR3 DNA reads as TGTGCCAGCTCCCGCAATACCAAGACTAGCGGGGGGCAAGAGACCCAGTACTTC.

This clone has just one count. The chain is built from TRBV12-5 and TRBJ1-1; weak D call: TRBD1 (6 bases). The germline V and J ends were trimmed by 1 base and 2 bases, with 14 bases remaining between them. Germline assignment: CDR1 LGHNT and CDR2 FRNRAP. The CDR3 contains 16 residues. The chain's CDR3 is CASGLGNGQYNTEAFF. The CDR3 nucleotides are TGTGCTAGTGGTTTGGGAAATGGACAGTACAACACTGAAGCTTTCTTT.

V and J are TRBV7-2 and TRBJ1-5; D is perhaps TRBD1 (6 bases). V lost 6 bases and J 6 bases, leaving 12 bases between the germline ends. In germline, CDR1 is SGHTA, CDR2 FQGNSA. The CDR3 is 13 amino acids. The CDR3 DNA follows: TGTGCCAGCAGACAGGGATATGGTCAGCCCCAGCATTTT. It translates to CASRQGYGQPQHF.

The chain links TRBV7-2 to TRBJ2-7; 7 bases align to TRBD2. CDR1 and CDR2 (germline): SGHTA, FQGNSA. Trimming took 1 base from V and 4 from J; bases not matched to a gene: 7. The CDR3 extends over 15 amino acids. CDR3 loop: CASSLEMTSRYEQYF. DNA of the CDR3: TGTGCCAGCAGCTTAGAGATGACTAGCAGGTACGAGCAGTACTTC.

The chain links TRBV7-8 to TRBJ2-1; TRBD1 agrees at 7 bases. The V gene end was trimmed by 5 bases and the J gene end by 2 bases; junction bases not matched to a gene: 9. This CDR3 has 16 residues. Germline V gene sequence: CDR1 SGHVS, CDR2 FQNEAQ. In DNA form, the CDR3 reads TGTGCCAGCAGCCCTCGACAGGGCTTAGCCTACAATGAGCAGTTCTTC. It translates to CASSPRQGLAYNEQFF.

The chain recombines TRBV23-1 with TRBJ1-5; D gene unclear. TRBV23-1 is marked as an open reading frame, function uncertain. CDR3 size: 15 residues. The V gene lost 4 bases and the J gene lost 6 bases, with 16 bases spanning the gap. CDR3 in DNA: TGCGCCAGCAGTCTAGAACAGAAGCAGGTTCAGCCCCAGCATTTT. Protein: CASSLEQKQVQPQHF.